The 3 T cell receptor beta chains in this list originate from one sample, sequenced in a study of shared clonotypes between healthy human individuals. Sequencing used immunoSEQ multiplex PCR; TCRdb keeps in-frame clones, though not all of them. The sample shows about 96,000 clones, around 43% of them seen only once. The sequenced sample consisted of PBMCs. These receptors all stem from a middle-aged woman in good health. Some clones in this sample may be carry-over from other donors' samples.

The chain carries TRBV5-4 and TRBJ1-2, with no clear D. The V end lost 2 bases, the J end lost 4 bases, and 15 bases lay between the germline ends. CDR1 is SGHNT, CDR2 YYREEE, per germline (reference sequence). CDR3 size: 15 residues. The CDR3 loop is CASSFAGWAIYGYTF. CDR3 nucleotide sequence: TGTGCCAGCAGCTTTGCGGGATGGGCCATCTATGGCTACACCTTC.

The chain has TRBV6-1 and TRBJ2-6; the D gene is possibly TRBD1 (5 bases). The germline V and J ends were trimmed by 6 bases and 0 bases, with 9 bases remaining between them. The CDR3 spans 15 residues. Germline-derived CDR1 and CDR2 are MNHNS and SASEGT. The CDR3 sequence: CASRLDSSGANVLTF. The CDR3 DNA is TGTGCCAGCAGGCTTGACAGCTCTGGGGCCAACGTCCTGACTTTC.

This clone was recorded many times. J is TRBJ2-1 and V is TRBV18, with unresolved D. The V gene's germline CDR1 is KGHSH and CDR2 LQKENI. This CDR3 has 10 amino acids. V was shortened by 6 bases and J by 5 bases, with 2 bases between the two germline ends. The CDR3 region is CASSDNEQFF. CDR3 bases: TGTGCCAGCTCGGACAATGAGCAGTTCTTC.